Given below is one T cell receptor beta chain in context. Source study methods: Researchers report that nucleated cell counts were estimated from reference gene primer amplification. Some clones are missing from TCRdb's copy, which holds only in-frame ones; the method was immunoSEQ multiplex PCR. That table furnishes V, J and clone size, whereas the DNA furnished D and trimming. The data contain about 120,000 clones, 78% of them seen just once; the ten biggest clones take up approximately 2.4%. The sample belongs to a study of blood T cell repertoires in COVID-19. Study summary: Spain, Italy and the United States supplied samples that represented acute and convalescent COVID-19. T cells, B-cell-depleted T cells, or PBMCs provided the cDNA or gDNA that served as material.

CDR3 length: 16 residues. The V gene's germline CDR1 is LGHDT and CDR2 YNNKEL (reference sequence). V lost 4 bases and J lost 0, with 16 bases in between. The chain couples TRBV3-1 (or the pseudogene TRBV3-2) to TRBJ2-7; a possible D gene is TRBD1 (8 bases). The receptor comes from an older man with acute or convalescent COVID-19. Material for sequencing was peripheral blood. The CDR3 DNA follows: TGTGCCAGCAGCCGCGGACAGGGAGGGAGCTCCTACGAGCAGTACTTC. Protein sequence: CASSRGQGGSSYEQYF.